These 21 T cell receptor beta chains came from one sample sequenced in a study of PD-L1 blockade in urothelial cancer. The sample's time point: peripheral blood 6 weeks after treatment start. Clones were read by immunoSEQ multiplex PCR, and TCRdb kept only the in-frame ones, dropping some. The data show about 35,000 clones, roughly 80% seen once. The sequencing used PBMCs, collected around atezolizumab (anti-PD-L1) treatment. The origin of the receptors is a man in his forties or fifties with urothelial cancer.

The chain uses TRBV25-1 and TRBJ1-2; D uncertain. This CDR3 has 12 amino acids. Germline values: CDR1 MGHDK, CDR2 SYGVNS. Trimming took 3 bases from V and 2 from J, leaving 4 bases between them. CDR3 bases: TGTGCCAGCAGTGATTCAAACTATGGCTACACCTTC. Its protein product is CASSDSNYGYTF.

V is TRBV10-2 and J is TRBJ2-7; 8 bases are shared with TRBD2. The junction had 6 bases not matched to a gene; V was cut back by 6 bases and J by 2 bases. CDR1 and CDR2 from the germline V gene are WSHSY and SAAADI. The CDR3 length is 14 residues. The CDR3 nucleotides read TGCGCCAGCAGGGCCGGAGCGGGAGCCTACGAGCAGTACTTC. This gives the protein CASRAGAGAYEQYF.

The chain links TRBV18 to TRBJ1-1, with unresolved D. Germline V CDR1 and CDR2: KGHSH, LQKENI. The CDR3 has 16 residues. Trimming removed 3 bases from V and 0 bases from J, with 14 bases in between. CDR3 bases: TGTGCCAGCTCACCGGAGTTTAGAGCCGTGAACACTGAAGCTTTCTTT. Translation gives CASSPEFRAVNTEAFF. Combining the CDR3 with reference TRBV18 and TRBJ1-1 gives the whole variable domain NAGVMQNPRHLVRRRGQEARLRCSPMKGHSHVYWYRQLPEEGLKFMVYLQKENIIDESGMPKERFSAEFPKEGPSILRIQQVVRGDSAAYFCASSPEFRAVNTEAFFGQGTRLTVV.

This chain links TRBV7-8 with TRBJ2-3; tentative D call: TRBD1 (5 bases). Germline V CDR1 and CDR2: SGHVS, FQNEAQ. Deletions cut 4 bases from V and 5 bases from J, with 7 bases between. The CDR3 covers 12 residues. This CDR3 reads CASSSDKDTQYF. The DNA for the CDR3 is TGTGCCAGCAGCTCGGACAAAGATACGCAGTATTTT.

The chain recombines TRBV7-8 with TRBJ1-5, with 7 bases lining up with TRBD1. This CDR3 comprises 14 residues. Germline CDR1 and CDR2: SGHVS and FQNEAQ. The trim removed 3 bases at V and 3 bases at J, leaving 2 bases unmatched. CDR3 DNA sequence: TGTGCCAGCAGCTTGACAGGGCCCAATCAGCCCCAGCATTTT. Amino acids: CASSLTGPNQPQHF.

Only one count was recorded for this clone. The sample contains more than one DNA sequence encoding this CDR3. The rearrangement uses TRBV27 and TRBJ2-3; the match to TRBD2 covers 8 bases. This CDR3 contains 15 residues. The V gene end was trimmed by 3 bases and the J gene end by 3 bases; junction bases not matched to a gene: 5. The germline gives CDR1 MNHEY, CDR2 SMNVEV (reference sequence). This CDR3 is CASSFSGGRTDTQYF. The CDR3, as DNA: TGTGCCAGCAGTTTCTCTGGCGGGAGGACAGATACGCAGTATTTT.

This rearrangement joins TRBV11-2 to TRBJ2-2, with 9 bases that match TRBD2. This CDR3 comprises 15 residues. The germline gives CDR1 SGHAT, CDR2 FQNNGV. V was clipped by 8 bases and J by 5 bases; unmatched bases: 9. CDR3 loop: CASETGTSRTGELFF. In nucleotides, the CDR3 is TGTGCCAGCGAAACCGGGACTAGCCGAACCGGGGAGCTGTTTTTT.

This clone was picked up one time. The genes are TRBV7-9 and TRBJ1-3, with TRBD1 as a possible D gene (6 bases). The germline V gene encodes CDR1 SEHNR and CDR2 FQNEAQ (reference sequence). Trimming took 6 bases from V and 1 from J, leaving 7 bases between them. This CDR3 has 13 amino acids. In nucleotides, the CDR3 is TGTGCCAGCAGGGACAGTTCTGGAAACACCATATATTTT. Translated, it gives CASRDSSGNTIYF.

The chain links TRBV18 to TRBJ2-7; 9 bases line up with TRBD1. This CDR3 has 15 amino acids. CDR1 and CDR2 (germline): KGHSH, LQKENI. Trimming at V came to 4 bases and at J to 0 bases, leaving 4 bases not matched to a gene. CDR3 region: CASSQSGQGSYEQYF. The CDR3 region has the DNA TGTGCCAGCTCACAATCGGGACAGGGCTCCTACGAGCAGTACTTC.

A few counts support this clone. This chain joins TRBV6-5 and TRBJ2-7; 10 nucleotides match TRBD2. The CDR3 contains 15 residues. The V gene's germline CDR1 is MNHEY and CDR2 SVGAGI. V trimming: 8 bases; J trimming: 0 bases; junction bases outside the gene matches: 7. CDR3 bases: TGTGCCAGCGCCTCGGCTAGCGGGGGCTCCTACGAGCAGTACTTC. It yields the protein CASASASGGSYEQYF.

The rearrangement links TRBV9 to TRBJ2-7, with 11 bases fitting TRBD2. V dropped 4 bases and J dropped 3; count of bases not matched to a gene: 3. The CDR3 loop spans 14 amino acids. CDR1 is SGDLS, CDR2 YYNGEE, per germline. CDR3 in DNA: TGTGCCAGCAGCCCTGGGACTAGCGGCTACGAGCAGTACTTC. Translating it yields CASSPGTSGYEQYF.

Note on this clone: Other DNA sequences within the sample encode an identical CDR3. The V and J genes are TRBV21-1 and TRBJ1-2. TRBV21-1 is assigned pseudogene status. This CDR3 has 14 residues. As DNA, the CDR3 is TGTGCCAGCAGCCCTCCGGGATTGCCCTATGGCTACACCTTC. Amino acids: CASSPPGLPYGYTF.

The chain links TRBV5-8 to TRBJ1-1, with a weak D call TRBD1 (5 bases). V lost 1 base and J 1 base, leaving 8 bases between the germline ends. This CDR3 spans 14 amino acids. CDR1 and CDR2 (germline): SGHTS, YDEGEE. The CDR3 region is CASSLQGPNTEAFF. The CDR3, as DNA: TGTGCCAGCAGCTTGCAGGGCCCGAACACTGAAGCTTTCTTT.

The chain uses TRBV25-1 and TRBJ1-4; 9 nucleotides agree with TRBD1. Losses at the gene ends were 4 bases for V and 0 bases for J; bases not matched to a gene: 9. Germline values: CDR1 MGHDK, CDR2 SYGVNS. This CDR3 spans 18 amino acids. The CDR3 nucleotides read TGTGCCAGCAGTGCCCTCGGGACAGGGTTTGCAACTAATGAAAAACTGTTTTTT. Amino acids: CASSALGTGFATNEKLFF.

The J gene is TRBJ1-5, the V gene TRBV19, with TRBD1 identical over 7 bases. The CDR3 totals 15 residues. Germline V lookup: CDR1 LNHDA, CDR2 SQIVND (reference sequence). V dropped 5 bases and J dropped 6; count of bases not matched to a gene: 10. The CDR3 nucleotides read TGTGCCAGTAGTCACGAAGGAAGGGGGCCTCAGCCCCAGCATTTT. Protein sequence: CASSHEGRGPQPQHF. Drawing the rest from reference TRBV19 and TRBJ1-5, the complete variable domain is DGGITQSPKYLFRKEGQNVTLSCEQNLNHDAMYWYRQDPGQGLRLIYYSQIVNDFQKGDIAEGYSVSREKKESFPLTVTSAQKNPTAFYLCASSHEGRGPQPQHFGDGTRLSIL.

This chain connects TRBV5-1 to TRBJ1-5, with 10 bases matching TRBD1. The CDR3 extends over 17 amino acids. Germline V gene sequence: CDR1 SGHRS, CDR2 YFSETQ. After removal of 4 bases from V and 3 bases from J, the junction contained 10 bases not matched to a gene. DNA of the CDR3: TGCGCCAGCAGCATAGCCGGGACAGGGGCGGTCAATCAGCCCCAGCATTTT. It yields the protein CASSIAGTGAVNQPQHF. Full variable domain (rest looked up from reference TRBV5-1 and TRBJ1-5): KAGVTQTPRYLIKTRGQQVTLSCSPISGHRSVSWYQQTPGQGLQFLFEYFSETQRNKGNFPGRFSGRQFSNSRSEMNVSTLELGDSALYLCASSIAGTGAVNQPQHFGDGTRLSIL.

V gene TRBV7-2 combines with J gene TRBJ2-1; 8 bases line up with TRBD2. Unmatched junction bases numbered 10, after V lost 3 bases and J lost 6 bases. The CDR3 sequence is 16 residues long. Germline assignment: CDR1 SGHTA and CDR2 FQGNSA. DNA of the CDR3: TGTGCCAGCAGCTTGGGGGGGGGACTAGACGGCAATGAGCAGTTCTTC. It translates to CASSLGGGLDGNEQFF.

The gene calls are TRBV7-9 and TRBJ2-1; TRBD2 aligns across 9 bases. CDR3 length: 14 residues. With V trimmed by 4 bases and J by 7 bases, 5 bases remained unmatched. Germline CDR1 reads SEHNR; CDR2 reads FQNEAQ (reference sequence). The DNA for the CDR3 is TGTGCCAGCAGCTCGTTAGCGGGAGAGAATGAGCAGTTCTTC. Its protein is CASSSLAGENEQFF.

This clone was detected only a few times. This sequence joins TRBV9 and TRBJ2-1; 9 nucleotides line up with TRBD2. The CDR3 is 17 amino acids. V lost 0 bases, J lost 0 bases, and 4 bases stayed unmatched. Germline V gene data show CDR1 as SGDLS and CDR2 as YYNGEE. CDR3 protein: CASSVAAGGSSYNEQFF. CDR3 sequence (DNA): TGTGCCAGCAGCGTAGCGGCGGGAGGGAGCTCCTACAATGAGCAGTTCTTC. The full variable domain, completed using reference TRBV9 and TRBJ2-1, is DSGVTQTPKHLITATGQRVTLRCSPRSGDLSVYWYQQSLDQGLQFLIQYYNGEERAKGNILERFSAQQFPDLHSELNLSSLELGDSALYFCASSVAAGGSSYNEQFFGPGTRLTVL.

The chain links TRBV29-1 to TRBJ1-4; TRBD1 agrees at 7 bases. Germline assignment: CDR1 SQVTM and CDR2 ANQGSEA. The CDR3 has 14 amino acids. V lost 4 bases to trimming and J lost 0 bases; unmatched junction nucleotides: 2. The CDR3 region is CSVGGTATNEKLFF. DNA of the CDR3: TGCAGCGTTGGGGGGACAGCAACTAATGAAAAACTGTTTTTT.

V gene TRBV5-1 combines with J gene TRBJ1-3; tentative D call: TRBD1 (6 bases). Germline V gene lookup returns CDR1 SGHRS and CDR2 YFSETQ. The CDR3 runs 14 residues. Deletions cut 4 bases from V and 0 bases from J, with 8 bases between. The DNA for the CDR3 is TGCGCCAGCAGCGTGGACAGCTCTGGAAACACCATATATTTT. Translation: CASSVDSSGNTIYF.